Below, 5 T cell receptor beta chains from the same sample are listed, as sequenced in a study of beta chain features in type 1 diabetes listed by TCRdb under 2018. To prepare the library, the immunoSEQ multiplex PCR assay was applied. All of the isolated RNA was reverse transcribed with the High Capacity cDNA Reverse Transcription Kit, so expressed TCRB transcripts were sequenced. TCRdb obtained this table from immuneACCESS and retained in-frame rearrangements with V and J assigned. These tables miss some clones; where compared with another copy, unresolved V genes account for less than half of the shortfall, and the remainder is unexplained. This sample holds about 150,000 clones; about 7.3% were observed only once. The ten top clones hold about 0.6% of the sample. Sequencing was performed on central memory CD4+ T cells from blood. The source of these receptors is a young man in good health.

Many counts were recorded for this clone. Here the CDR3 DNA reads TGTGCCAGCAGCTTCCGACTGGGGGGCCAAGAGACCCAGTACTTC. This encodes CASSFRLGGQETQYF. The chain recombines TRBV7-9 with TRBJ2-5; perhaps TRBD2 as D (6 bases). The CDR3 contains 15 residues. Per the germline V gene, CDR1 is SEHNR and CDR2 is FQNEAQ (reference sequence). The V and J ends lost 3 bases and 1 base respectively, with 12 bases between them.

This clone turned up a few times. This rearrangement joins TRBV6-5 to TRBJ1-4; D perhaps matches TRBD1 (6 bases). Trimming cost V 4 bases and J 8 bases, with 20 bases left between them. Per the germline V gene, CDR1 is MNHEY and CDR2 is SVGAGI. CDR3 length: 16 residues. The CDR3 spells CASSSIPTVRGEKLFF. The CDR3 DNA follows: TGTGCCAGCAGTTCGATACCAACAGTAAGGGGGGAAAAACTGTTTTTT.

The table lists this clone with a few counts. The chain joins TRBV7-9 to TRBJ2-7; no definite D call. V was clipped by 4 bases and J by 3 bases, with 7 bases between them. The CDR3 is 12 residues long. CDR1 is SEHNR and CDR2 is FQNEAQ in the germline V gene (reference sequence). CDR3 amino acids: CASSYENYEQYF. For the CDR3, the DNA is TGTGCCAGCAGCTACGAGAACTACGAGCAGTACTTC.

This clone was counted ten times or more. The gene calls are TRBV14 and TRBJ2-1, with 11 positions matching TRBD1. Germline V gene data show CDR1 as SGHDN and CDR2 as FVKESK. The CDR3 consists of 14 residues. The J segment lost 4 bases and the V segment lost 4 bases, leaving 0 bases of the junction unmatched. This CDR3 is CASSRDRGYNEQFF. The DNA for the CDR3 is TGTGCCAGCAGCCGGGACAGGGGGTACAATGAGCAGTTCTTC.

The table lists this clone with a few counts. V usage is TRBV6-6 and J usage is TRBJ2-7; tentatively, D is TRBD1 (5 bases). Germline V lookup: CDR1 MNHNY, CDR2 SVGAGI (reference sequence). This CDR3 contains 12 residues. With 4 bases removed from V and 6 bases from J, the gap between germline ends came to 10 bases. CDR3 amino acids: CASSFQGSEQYF. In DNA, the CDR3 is TGTGCCAGCAGTTTCCAGGGTTCCGAGCAGTACTTC.